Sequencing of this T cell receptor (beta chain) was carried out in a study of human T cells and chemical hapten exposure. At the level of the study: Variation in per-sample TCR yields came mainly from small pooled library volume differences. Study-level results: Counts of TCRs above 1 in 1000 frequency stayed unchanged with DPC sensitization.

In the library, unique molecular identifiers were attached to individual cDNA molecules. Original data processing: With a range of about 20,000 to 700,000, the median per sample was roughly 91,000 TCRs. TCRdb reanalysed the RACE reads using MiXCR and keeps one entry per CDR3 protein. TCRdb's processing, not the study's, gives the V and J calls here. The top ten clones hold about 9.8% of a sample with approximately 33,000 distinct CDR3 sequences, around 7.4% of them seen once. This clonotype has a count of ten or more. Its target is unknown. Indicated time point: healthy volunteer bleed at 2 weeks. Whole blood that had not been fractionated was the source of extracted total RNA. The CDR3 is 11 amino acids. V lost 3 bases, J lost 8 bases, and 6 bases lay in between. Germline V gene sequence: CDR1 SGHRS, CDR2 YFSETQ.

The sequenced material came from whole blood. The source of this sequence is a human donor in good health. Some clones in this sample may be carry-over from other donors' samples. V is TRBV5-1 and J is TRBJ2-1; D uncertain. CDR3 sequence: CASSSQDEQFF. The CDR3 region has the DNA TGCGCCAGCAGCTCCCAGGATGAGCAGTTCTTC.